This TCR beta chain was sequenced in a study of neurological immune-mediated disorders. Study-level results: TCR clonal expansion peaked in HTLV-1-associated myelopathy patients and was lowest in multiple sclerosis patients. None of the CDR3 amino acid sequences of expanded clones were shared across subjects, and this suggested private repertoires in all groups.

Per the germline V gene, CDR1 is DFQATT and CDR2 is SNEGSKA (reference sequence). V gave up 3 bases and J gave up 6 bases; unmatched junction bases: 10. The CDR3 has 16 residues. The cDNA came from 5'RACE with 10-nucleotide random UMIs. MiXCR, run by TCRdb on the 5' RACE reads, gives a single entry per CDR3 protein. The data contain over 13,000 distinct CDR3 sequences, more than 9% of them singletons. Unsorted libraries used 2 million PBMCs kept at -80 degrees C. Comments on this clonotype: As yet, its antigen is unknown.

The chain is built from TRBV20-1 and TRBJ2-3; 12 bases line up with TRBD2. The receptor was derived from a woman aged 40 to 49 in good health. The material sequenced was PBMCs. The CDR3 DNA follows: TGCAGTGCTAGGGCCGGACTAGCGGGGATATACGATACGCAGTATTTT. Residues: CSARAGLAGIYDTQYF.